These T cell receptor beta chains were read from a single sample in a study of radiation and T cells in renal cell carcinoma. TCRdb's table, derived via immunoSEQ multiplex PCR, lists solely in-frame clones and lacks some. The repertoire holds more than 95,000 clones, with roughly four fifths as singletons. The sample here was blood, taken from a patient whose treatment included radiotherapy and nephrectomy. Receptor source: a woman aged 55-75 years with renal cell carcinoma. Both conserved end residues are part of each CDR3. A D gene is named only where the DNA matches it firmly. The size of a clone is reported for some rows only, either as once, few or many, or as a class for expanded clones.

abundance	d_gene	j_gene	v_gene	CDR3aa	CDR3nt
NA	NA	TRBJ1-6	TRBV6-1	CASSERISRGSILSSYNSPLHF	TGTGCCAGCAGTGAAAGGATTTCACGCGGGTCAATCCTGAGCTCCTATAATTCACCCCTCCACTTT
once	TRBD2	TRBJ2-1	TRBV4-2	CASSQGTSGNTYNEQFF	TGTGCCAGCAGCCAGGGGACTAGCGGGAATACCTACAATGAGCAGTTCTTC
NA	TRBD2	TRBJ2-3	TRBV10-3	CAIRGTSGTDTQYF	TGTGCCATCAGGGGGACTAGCGGCACAGATACGCAGTATTTT
NA	TRBD2	TRBJ2-1	TRBV7-9	CASSLPRAGASYNEQFF	TGTGCCAGCAGCTTGCCCCGTGCGGGAGCCTCCTACAATGAGCAGTTCTTC
NA	TRBD1	TRBJ2-5	TRBV28	CASSSTGTGGFETQYF	TGTGCCAGCAGTTCAACCGGGACAGGGGGATTCGAGACCCAGTACTTC
NA	NA	TRBJ1-4	TRBV19	CASSVGRRSEEKLFF	TGTGCCAGTAGTGTCGGACGCCGATCGGAAGAAAAACTGTTTTTT
once	NA	TRBJ1-1	TRBV6-5	CASSYSTEVGAFF	TGTGCCAGCAGTTACTCGACAGAGGTTGGAGCTTTCTTT
NA	NA	TRBJ1-6	TRBV6-5	CASKLGTDNSPLHF	TGTGCCAGCAAGCTCGGGACCGATAATTCACCCCTCCACTTT
NA	NA	TRBJ2-3	TRBV5-1	CASSPAGSVPDTQYF	TGCGCCAGCAGCCCCGCGGGATCCGTTCCAGATACGCAGTATTTT
NA	NA	TRBJ2-1	TRBV7-2	CASSFFLYNEQFF	TGTGCCAGCAGCTTCTTCCTTTACAATGAGCAGTTCTTC
NA	TRBD1	TRBJ1-2	TRBV28	CASSLYRDSYGYTF	TGTGCCAGCAGTTTGTACCGGGACAGCTATGGCTACACCTTC
NA	TRBD1	TRBJ2-5	TRBV5-4	CASSPRQGHKETQYF	TGTGCCAGCAGTCCTCGACAGGGGCACAAAGAGACCCAGTACTTC
NA	NA	TRBJ1-4	TRBV4-2	CASSQDGARRARSGEKLFF	TGTGCCAGCAGCCAAGATGGGGCCCGGAGGGCGCGCTCGGGTGAAAAACTGTTTTTT
NA	NA	TRBJ1-1	TRBV15	CATSRDQGGTEAFF	TGTGCCACCAGCAGAGATCAGGGCGGGACTGAAGCTTTCTTT
NA	NA	TRBJ2-2	TRBV7-2	CASSLGPATGELFF	TGTGCCAGCAGCTTAGGCCCGGCGACCGGGGAGCTGTTTTTT
NA	NA	TRBJ2-1	TRBV9	CASSAPVVNEQFF	TGTGCCAGCAGCGCCCCGGTCGTCAATGAGCAGTTCTTC
NA	NA	TRBJ2-5	TRBV27	CASSLGQEQYF	TGTGCCAGCAGCCTTGGCCAGGAGCAGTACTTC
few	NA	TRBJ2-2	TRBV2	CATILDANTGELFF	TGTGCCACCATATTAGACGCGAACACCGGGGAGCTGTTTTTT
NA	TRBD2	TRBJ2-7	TRBV15	CATSERGLHEQYF	TGTGCCACCAGCGAGCGGGGGCTCCACGAGCAGTACTTC
NA	NA	TRBJ2-3	TRBV9	CASSLMGGTDTQYF	TGTGCCAGCAGCCTTATGGGTGGCACAGATACGCAGTATTTT
NA	TRBD2	TRBJ2-7	TRBV4-3	CASSQGLAPTVFYEQYF	TGCGCCAGCAGCCAAGGACTAGCGCCCACGGTTTTTTACGAGCAGTACTTC
NA	NA	TRBJ1-5	TRBV6-1	CASSESGGSQPQHF	TGTGCCAGCAGTGAAAGTGGGGGGAGTCAGCCCCAGCATTTT
once	TRBD1	TRBJ2-7	TRBV6-5	CATSRTGGIYEQYF	TGTGCCACCTCCCGGACAGGGGGAATCTACGAGCAGTACTTC
NA	NA	TRBJ2-1	TRBV11-2	CASSLDWASARYNEQFF	TGTGCCAGCAGCTTAGATTGGGCTAGCGCTCGTTACAATGAGCAGTTCTTC
NA	NA	TRBJ1-3	TRBV2	CASSLDSTLTGNTIYF	TGTGCCAGCAGCCTGGACTCTACCCTCACTGGAAACACCATATATTTT